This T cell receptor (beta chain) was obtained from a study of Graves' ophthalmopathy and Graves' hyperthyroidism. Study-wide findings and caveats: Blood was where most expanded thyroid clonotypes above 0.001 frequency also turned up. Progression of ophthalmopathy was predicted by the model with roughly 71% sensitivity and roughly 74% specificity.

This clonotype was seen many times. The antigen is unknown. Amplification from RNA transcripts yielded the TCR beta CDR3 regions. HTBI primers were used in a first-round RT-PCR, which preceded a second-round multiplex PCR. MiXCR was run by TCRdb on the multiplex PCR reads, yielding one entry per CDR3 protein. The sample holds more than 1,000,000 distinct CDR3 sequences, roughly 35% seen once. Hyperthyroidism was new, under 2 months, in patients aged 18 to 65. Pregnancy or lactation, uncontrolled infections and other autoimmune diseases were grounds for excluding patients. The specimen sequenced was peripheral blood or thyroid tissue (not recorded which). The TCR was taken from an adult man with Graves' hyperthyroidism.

In nucleotides, the CDR3 is TGTGCCAGCACCTACAGTGACAGAGCTAACTATGGCTACACCTTC. It specifies CASTYSDRANYGYTF. The V and J genes are TRBV6-2 or TRBV6-3 and TRBJ1-2, with D maybe TRBD1 (5 bases). The length of the CDR3 is 15 residues. CDR1 and CDR2 from the germline V gene are MNHEY and SVGEGT. V was shortened by 7 bases and J by 0 bases, with 15 bases between the two germline ends.